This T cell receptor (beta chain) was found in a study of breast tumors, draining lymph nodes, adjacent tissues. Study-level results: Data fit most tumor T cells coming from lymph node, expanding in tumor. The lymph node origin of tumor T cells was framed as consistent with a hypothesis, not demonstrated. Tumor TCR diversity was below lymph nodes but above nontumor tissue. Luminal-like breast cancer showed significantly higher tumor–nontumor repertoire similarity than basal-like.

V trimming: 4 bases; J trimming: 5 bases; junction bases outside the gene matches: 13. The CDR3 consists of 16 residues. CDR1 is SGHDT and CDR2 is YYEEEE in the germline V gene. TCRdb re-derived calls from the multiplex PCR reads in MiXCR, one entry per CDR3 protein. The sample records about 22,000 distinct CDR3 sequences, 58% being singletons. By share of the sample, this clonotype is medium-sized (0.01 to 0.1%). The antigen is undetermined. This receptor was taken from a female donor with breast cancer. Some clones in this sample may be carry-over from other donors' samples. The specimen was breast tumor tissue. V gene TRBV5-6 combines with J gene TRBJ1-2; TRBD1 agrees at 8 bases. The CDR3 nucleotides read TGTGCCAGCAGCCTAGTGGGGGGACAGGATGTTTATGGCTACACCTTC. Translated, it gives CASSLVGGQDVYGYTF.